A single sample is the source of the 26 T cell receptor beta chains below, sequenced in a study of shared clonotypes between healthy human individuals. The method was immunoSEQ multiplex PCR; TCRdb's version includes in-frame clones alone and lacks a portion of them. The sample includes some 1,100,000 clones, about 84% of them seen just once. What was sequenced was memory CD4+ T cells from PBMCs. Stated subset: CD45RA-negative fraction. The receptors stem from a man aged 18 to 30 in good health. Some clones in this sample may be carry-over from other donors' samples.

CDR3 bases: TGTGCCAGCAGCCCGGGACACCGGCTGGCCGAGCAGTACTTC. Amino acid sequence: CASSPGHRLAEQYF. The J gene is TRBJ2-7, the V gene TRBV11-1; weak D call: TRBD1 (6 bases). Between the trimmed V and J ends, which lost 5 bases and 6 bases, there was a span of 17 bases. The germline gives CDR1 SGHAT, CDR2 FQDESV (reference sequence). The length of the CDR3 is 14 residues.

The V and J genes are TRBV7-9 and TRBJ2-1; 13 bases map to TRBD2. This CDR3 comprises 16 residues. Germline trimming cut 5 bases from V and 6 bases from J; bases unmatched to any gene: 7. Germline CDR1 is SEHNR and CDR2 is FQNEAQ (reference sequence). CDR3 region: CASSALRTSGGNEQFF. The CDR3, as DNA: TGTGCCAGCAGCGCACTTAGGACTAGCGGGGGCAATGAGCAGTTCTTC.

The chain employs TRBV19 and TRBJ2-7; D call uncertain. Trimming removed 4 bases from V and 5 bases from J, with 21 bases in between. The CDR3 runs 16 residues. Looked up from germline, CDR1 is LNHDA and CDR2 is SQIVND (reference sequence). CDR3 coding DNA: TGTGCCAGTAGTACCAATTCCTTACTCCCACCGAACGAGCAGTACTTC. Translation gives CASSTNSLLPPNEQYF.

Regarding this clone: The sample contains more than one DNA sequence encoding this CDR3. This chain uses TRBV25-1 with TRBJ1-4; the D gene is possibly TRBD1 (5 bases). From germline, CDR1 is MGHDK and CDR2 SYGVNS. V lost 3 bases and J 0 bases, leaving 8 bases between the germline ends. The CDR3 covers 15 residues. The CDR3: CASSDGGATNEKLFF. The DNA for the CDR3 is TGTGCCAGCAGTGACGGAGGGGCAACTAATGAAAAACTGTTTTTT.

CDR3 DNA sequence: TGTGCCAGCAGTTTACCCGGGACAGGGGGCCAGGGAAACACCTTC. Amino acids: CASSLPGTGGQGNTF. The chain carries TRBV28 and TRBJ1-2, with TRBD1 matching over 12 bases. V was pared by 2 bases and J by 12 bases, with 10 bases of the junction left unmatched. This CDR3 spans 15 amino acids. Germline V gives CDR1 MDHEN, CDR2 SYDVKM.

This chain links TRBV28 with TRBJ1-4; 10 bases map to TRBD1. Germline-derived CDR1 and CDR2 are MDHEN and SYDVKM. The CDR3 length is 16 residues. Unmatched junction bases numbered 9, after V lost 3 bases and J lost 8 bases. The CDR3 reads CASSLRDRGRREKLFF. The CDR3, as DNA: TGTGCCAGCAGTTTGAGGGACAGGGGACGGAGGGAAAAACTGTTTTTT.

V gene TRBV7-9 combines with J gene TRBJ2-7; no clear D gene. The CDR3 is 15 amino acids. The germline V and J ends were trimmed by 7 bases and 4 bases, with 20 bases remaining between them. The germline gives CDR1 SEHNR, CDR2 FQNEAQ (reference sequence). The CDR3 here is CASNPPGTTKYEQYF. In DNA, the CDR3 is TGTGCCAGCAACCCTCCCGGAACTACCAAGTACGAGCAGTACTTC.

The rearrangement joins TRBV4-1 to TRBJ2-3; 14 bases line up with TRBD2. The J segment lost 4 bases and the V segment lost 2 bases, leaving 8 bases of the junction unmatched. CDR1 and CDR2 (germline): MGHRA, YSYEKL. This CDR3 has 18 amino acids. CDR3 residues: CASSQSGTSGRKADTQYF. CDR3 in DNA: TGCGCCAGCAGCCAATCCGGGACTAGCGGGAGAAAGGCAGATACGCAGTATTTT.

This sequence joins TRBV5-4 and TRBJ2-4, with D maybe TRBD2 (6 bases). Germline values: CDR1 SGHNT, CDR2 YYREEE (reference sequence). This CDR3 is built from 15 residues. The V gene lost 3 bases and the J gene lost 6 bases, with 16 bases spanning the gap. The CDR3 sequence: CASSYGREEGNIQYF. CDR3 nucleotides: TGTGCCAGCAGCTATGGGCGTGAGGAGGGAAACATTCAGTACTTC.

The gene calls are TRBV6-1 and TRBJ2-7; D is possibly TRBD2 (6 bases). V shed 8 bases and J shed 3 bases, with 11 bases lying between them. This CDR3 has 12 residues. Germline loops: CDR1 MNHNS, CDR2 SASEGT. The CDR3 loop is CASGGQGYEQYF. In DNA, the CDR3 is TGTGCCAGCGGAGGGCAGGGCTACGAGCAGTACTTC.

This chain uses TRBV5-1 with TRBJ1-1; possible D gene TRBD1, 5 bases. The CDR3 consists of 14 residues. Germline CDR1 reads SGHRS; CDR2 reads YFSETQ. Trimming shortened V by 2 bases and J by 2 bases, and 10 bases separated the two germline ends. In DNA form, the CDR3 reads TGCGCCAGCAGCTTCCAGGGATCAAACACTGAAGCTTTCTTT. This gives the protein CASSFQGSNTEAFF.

The chain is built from TRBV27 and TRBJ1-5; D is ambiguous. Germline V gene data show CDR1 as MNHEY and CDR2 as SMNVEV (reference sequence). With 2 bases removed from V and 5 bases from J, the gap between germline ends came to 13 bases. CDR3 length: 15 residues. Here the CDR3 reads CASSLARQYDQPQHF. In nucleotides, the CDR3 is TGTGCCAGCAGTTTAGCCCGGCAATATGATCAGCCCCAGCATTTT.

The rearrangement links TRBV7-2 to TRBJ2-4; no clear D. The V end was cut by 3 bases, the J end by 4 bases, with 7 bases between. This CDR3 is 13 amino acids long. The germline V gene encodes CDR1 SGHTA and CDR2 FQGNSA. The CDR3 bases are TGTGCCAGCAGCTTTAGTGGTAAAAACATTCAGTACTTC. It yields the protein CASSFSGKNIQYF.

This clone was counted at least ten times. This rearrangement joins TRBV11-2 to TRBJ2-1, with TRBD2 matching over 7 bases. This CDR3 contains 12 residues. CDR1 and CDR2 (germline): SGHAT, FQNNGV. The ends lost 5 bases at V and 7 bases at J; junction bases unmatched: 2. CDR3 region: CASSRGENEQFF. The CDR3 bases are TGTGCCAGCAGCCGGGGGGAGAATGAGCAGTTCTTC.

The CDR3 DNA reads TGTGCCAGCTCACCAATGGAGGATGAAAAACTGTTTTTT. This codes for CASSPMEDEKLFF. The V gene is TRBV18, the J gene TRBJ1-4; D not certain. The germline gives CDR1 KGHSH, CDR2 LQKENI. With 2 bases removed from V and 6 bases from J, the gap between germline ends came to 7 bases. CDR3 length: 13 amino acids. The variable domain in full, completed from reference TRBV18 and TRBJ1-4, reads NAGVMQNPRHLVRRRGQEARLRCSPMKGHSHVYWYRQLPEEGLKFMVYLQKENIIDESGMPKERFSAEFPKEGPSILRIQQVVRGDSAAYFCASSPMEDEKLFFGSGTQLSVL.

V is TRBV11-2 and J is TRBJ2-2; 9 nucleotides align to TRBD2. The V gene end was trimmed by 5 bases and the J gene end by 4 bases; junction bases not matched to a gene: 8. This CDR3 has 16 amino acids. CDR1 and CDR2 from the germline V gene are SGHAT and FQNNGV. Here the CDR3 reads CASSQSSGRFTGELFF. The CDR3 nucleotides read TGTGCCAGCAGCCAGAGCAGCGGGAGGTTCACCGGGGAGCTGTTTTTT.

CDR3 in amino acids: CASSLSRREETQYF. In DNA form, the CDR3 reads TGCGCCAGCAGCTTGTCTAGGCGGGAGGAGACCCAGTACTTC. The rearrangement links TRBV5-1 to TRBJ2-5; 7 bases are a match to TRBD2. Per germline, CDR1 SGHRS and CDR2 YFSETQ. The CDR3 covers 14 residues. V was clipped by 1 base and J by 5 bases; unmatched bases: 5.

In its sample, this clone was seen many times. V is TRBV6-5 and J is TRBJ1-4; maybe TRBD1 (5 bases). V shed 8 bases and J shed 1 base, with 5 bases lying between them. The CDR3 is made up of 12 amino acids. Germline assignment: CDR1 MNHEY and CDR2 SVGAGI. The CDR3 DNA sequence: TGTGCCAGCGGGGGAACTAATGAAAAACTGTTTTTT. Encoded protein: CASGGTNEKLFF.

The chain combines TRBV10-1 with TRBJ1-2; D may be TRBD1 (5 bases). The germline CDR1 and CDR2 sequences are WNHNN and SYGVQD (reference sequence). Trimming cost V 2 bases and J 3 bases, with 7 bases left between them. This CDR3 spans 13 amino acids. As DNA, the CDR3 is TGCGCCAGCAGTGAGGGGGGGGACTATGGCTACACCTTC. Protein: CASSEGGDYGYTF.

V usage is TRBV7-2 and J usage is TRBJ2-2; 10 nucleotides align to TRBD1. With 5 bases clipped from V and 0 bases from J, the junction kept 3 bases outside the gene matches. The CDR3 spans 16 residues. Germline V gives CDR1 SGHTA, CDR2 FQGNSA. The CDR3 spells CASSAGQGANTGELFF. Written as DNA, the CDR3 is TGTGCCAGCAGCGCCGGACAGGGGGCGAACACCGGGGAGCTGTTTTTT.

This chain links TRBV6-5 with TRBJ2-7, with TRBD1 matching over 11 bases. The CDR3 spans 14 residues. The V gene's germline CDR1 is MNHEY and CDR2 SVGAGI. V trimming: 6 bases; J trimming: 7 bases; junction bases outside the gene matches: 8. CDR3 nucleotide sequence: TGTGCCAGCAGCCTAGGACAGGGGGCGGGGGAGCAGTACTTC. Translation: CASSLGQGAGEQYF.

The chain couples TRBV29-1 to TRBJ2-5; D gene uncertain. This CDR3 region has 13 residues. Trimming shortened V by 5 bases and J by 1 base, and 11 bases separated the two germline ends. Germline CDR1 is SQVTM and CDR2 is ANQGSEA. This CDR3 is CSVRWAGQETQYF. The CDR3 DNA reads as TGCAGCGTTCGGTGGGCAGGCCAAGAGACCCAGTACTTC.

The rearrangement links TRBV7-9 to TRBJ2-3; D gene uncertain. The CDR3 length is 13 residues. Trimming took 9 bases from V and 1 from J, leaving 11 bases between them. CDR1 SEHNR and CDR2 FQNEAQ come from the germline V gene (reference sequence). CDR3 coding DNA: TGTGCCAGTACAAGTTCTGGCACAGATACGCAGTATTTT. Amino acid sequence: CASTSSGTDTQYF.

The chain carries TRBV5-1 and TRBJ2-3; 9 positions agree with TRBD1. In germline, CDR1 is SGHRS, CDR2 YFSETQ. CDR3 size: 15 residues. V lost 4 bases and J lost 0; bases outside the gene matches: 3. The CDR3 here is CASSVQGASTDTQYF. In DNA, the CDR3 is TGCGCCAGCAGCGTACAGGGGGCTAGCACAGATACGCAGTATTTT.

The V call is TRBV28, the J call TRBJ2-3, with D possibly called TRBD1 or TRBD2 (5 bases each). Deletions cut 7 bases from V and 3 bases from J, with 11 bases between. CDR3 size: 13 residues. Germline CDR1 reads MDHEN; CDR2 reads SYDVKM. The CDR3 DNA follows: TGTGCCAGCATAACGGGGCAAACAGATACGCAGTATTTT. Its translation: CASITGQTDTQYF.

The rearrangement joins TRBV7-2 to TRBJ2-3; 9 nucleotides line up with TRBD2. This CDR3 contains 16 residues. The V gene end was trimmed by 4 bases and the J gene end by 6 bases; junction bases not matched to a gene: 11. CDR1 is SGHTA and CDR2 is FQGNSA in the germline V gene. In DNA, the CDR3 is TGTGCCAGCAGCTACCTCGGCGGGAGGGCCTCGGATACGCAGTATTTT. Translating gives CASSYLGGRASDTQYF.